Shown below are 23 T cell receptor beta chains from a single sample sequenced in a study of blood T cell repertoires in COVID-19. Here immunoSEQ multiplex PCR was the method, and the copy in TCRdb shows in-frame clones only, minus some. This table holds roughly 70,000 clones, about 80% found once. The specimen was peripheral blood. The receptors were sampled from a woman aged 70-85 years with acute or convalescent COVID-19.

This sequence joins TRBV7-2 and TRBJ1-1; 7 nucleotides agree with TRBD1. This CDR3 is 16 amino acids long. With 5 bases clipped from V and 5 bases from J, the junction kept 14 bases outside the gene matches. Germline V gene sequence: CDR1 SGHTA, CDR2 FQGNSA. The CDR3 loop reads CASSLRQGRLGTEAFF. The CDR3 bases are TGTGCCAGCAGCCTAAGACAGGGAAGGTTGGGGACTGAAGCTTTCTTT.

The chain uses TRBV15 and TRBJ1-6, with D perhaps TRBD1 (6 bases). With 3 bases removed from V and 7 bases from J, the gap between germline ends came to 16 bases. This CDR3 has 16 amino acids. Germline CDR1 and CDR2: LNHNV and YYDKDF (reference sequence). This CDR3 is CATSSNLDRENSPLHF. The CDR3 DNA reads TGTGCCACCAGCAGCAACCTGGACAGAGAAAATTCACCCCTCCACTTT.

The chain uses TRBV13 and TRBJ2-3, with 12 bases fitting TRBD2. V was clipped by 5 bases and J by 5 bases; unmatched bases: 11. CDR3 length: 17 residues. Germline lookup yields CDR1 PRHDT and CDR2 FYEKMQ (reference sequence). The DNA for the CDR3 is TGTGCCAGCAGCAAAGCTAGCGGGGGGGCCGGTGAAGATACGCAGTATTTT. Translating it yields CASSKASGGAGEDTQYF.

V usage is TRBV11-2 and J usage is TRBJ2-7; 7 nucleotides align to TRBD1. The CDR3 is 15 residues long. Germline V gives CDR1 SGHAT, CDR2 FQNNGV. V lost 5 bases, J lost 1 base, and 8 bases stayed unmatched. The CDR3 region has the DNA TGTGCCAGCAGCCTTGCCACAGGGGTTTCCTACGAGCAGTACTTC. Translation gives CASSLATGVSYEQYF.

CDR3 loop: CASSDRTDTQYF. The CDR3 region has the DNA TGTGCCAGCAGTGACAGGACAGATACGCAGTATTTT. This sequence joins TRBV6-1 and TRBJ2-3, with D uncertain. Trimming took 3 bases from V and 3 from J, leaving 4 bases between them. Germline CDR1 and CDR2: MNHNS and SASEGT. The CDR3 is 12 amino acids.

Here the CDR3 DNA reads TGTGCCAGCAGCGTAGGGACAGCTAGCAATCAGCCCCAGCATTTT. Its protein is CASSVGTASNQPQHF. This chain connects TRBV9 to TRBJ1-5, with D tentatively TRBD1 (6 bases). Germline V CDR1 and CDR2: SGDLS, YYNGEE. The CDR3 is 15 residues long. V lost 0 bases, J lost 0 bases, and 7 bases lay in between.

CDR3 residues: CASSPLTEAFF. The CDR3 nucleotides read TGTGCCAGCAGCCCTCTCACTGAAGCTTTCTTT. The chain carries TRBV7-9 and TRBJ1-1; D remains ambiguous. This CDR3 contains 11 residues. The ends were cut back, 5 bases at V and 4 bases at J, with 5 bases in the middle. Germline V gives CDR1 SEHNR, CDR2 FQNEAQ (reference sequence). The full variable domain, completed using reference TRBV7-9 and TRBJ1-1, is DTGVSQNPRHKITKRGQNVTFRCDPISEHNRLYWYRQTLGQGPEFLTYFQNEAQLEKSRLLSDRFSAERPKGSFSTLEIQRTEQGDSAMYLCASSPLTEAFFGQGTRLTVV.

This sequence joins TRBV2 and TRBJ1-3; TRBD1 might be the D (5 bases). Germline V gene data show CDR1 as SNHLY and CDR2 as FYNNEI. Trimming stripped 5 bases from V and 4 bases from J, with 27 bases between. This CDR3 comprises 19 residues. CDR3 residues: CASSKKRGTGSIIGNTIYF. DNA for the CDR3: TGTGCCAGCAGTAAAAAGCGGGGGACCGGTTCCATTATCGGAAACACCATATATTTT.

The V and J genes are TRBV15 and TRBJ2-7, with TRBD1 matching over 11 bases. This CDR3 comprises 14 residues. The junction had 0 bases not matched to a gene; V was cut back by 3 bases and J by 2 bases. Germline CDR1 reads LNHNV; CDR2 reads YYDKDF (reference sequence). CDR3 amino acids: CATSRDRGPYEQYF. In DNA, the CDR3 is TGTGCCACCAGCAGGGACAGGGGGCCCTACGAGCAGTACTTC.

This clone was detected only a few times. The V call is TRBV3-1 (or the pseudogene TRBV3-2), the J call TRBJ2-2; D unclear. Germline lookup yields CDR1 LGHDT and CDR2 YNNKEL (reference sequence). V lost 3 bases to trimming and J lost 4 bases, with 6 bases between them. The CDR3 is 13 residues long. CDR3 sequence: CASSQRLTGELFF. In DNA, the CDR3 is TGTGCCAGCAGCCAGAGGCTCACCGGGGAGCTGTTTTTT.

This clone came up once. The chain combines TRBV5-6 with TRBJ1-1; 7 nucleotides agree with TRBD1. This CDR3 is 16 amino acids long. Germline trimming cut 4 bases from V and 2 bases from J; bases unmatched to any gene: 11. CDR1 and CDR2 (germline): SGHDT, YYEEEE. The DNA of the CDR3 is TGTGCCAGCAGCCCTGGTCAGGGGGTGCGCAACACTGAAGCTTTCTTT. Its protein product is CASSPGQGVRNTEAFF.

CDR3 sequence reads: CAISEGGPETQYF. The CDR3 region has the DNA TGTGCCATCAGTGAAGGAGGTCCAGAGACCCAGTACTTC. The chain joins TRBV10-3 to TRBJ2-5; possible D gene TRBD2, 5 bases. The CDR3 extends over 13 amino acids. The germline CDR1 and CDR2 sequences are ENHRY and SYGVKD. V shed 3 bases and J shed 4 bases, with 9 bases lying between them.

The chain has TRBV11-2 and TRBJ1-4; weak D call: TRBD1 (6 bases). V was clipped by 5 bases and J by 6 bases, with 13 bases between them. Germline V gene data show CDR1 as SGHAT and CDR2 as FQNNGV. CDR3 length: 14 residues. The CDR3 region is CASSISTGYEKLFF. The CDR3 coding sequence is TGTGCCAGCAGCATTAGCACAGGGTATGAAAAACTGTTTTTT.

V usage is TRBV27 and J usage is TRBJ2-1; D is perhaps TRBD2 (5 bases). Trimming cost V 4 bases and J 5 bases, with 6 bases left between them. Germline loops: CDR1 MNHEY, CDR2 SMNVEV (reference sequence). The CDR3 covers 12 residues. The CDR3: CASSSTNNEQFF. In nucleotides, the CDR3 is TGTGCCAGCAGTTCGACTAACAATGAGCAGTTCTTC.

This chain connects TRBV27 to TRBJ2-2, with TRBD1 identical over 9 bases. Germline lookup yields CDR1 MNHEY and CDR2 SMNVEV (reference sequence). Trimming cost V 5 bases and J 2 bases; bases outside gene matches: 18. The CDR3 runs to 20 residues. The chain's CDR3 is CASSQRGTGFIDINTGELFF. CDR3 bases: TGTGCCAGCAGTCAACGAGGGACAGGGTTCATCGACATAAACACCGGGGAGCTGTTTTTT.

V gene TRBV4-1 combines with J gene TRBJ2-5; TRBD1 might be the D (6 bases). V lost 0 bases to trimming and J lost 1 base, with 9 bases between them. The CDR3 totals 15 residues. CDR1 and CDR2 from the germline V gene are MGHRA and YSYEKL. The CDR3 here is CASSQEARGQETQYF. CDR3 in DNA: TGCGCCAGCAGCCAAGAGGCCAGGGGCCAAGAGACCCAGTACTTC.

The rearrangement joins TRBV7-9 to TRBJ1-3, with TRBD1 matching over 8 bases. The CDR3 loop spans 17 amino acids. J was trimmed by 4 bases and V by 2 bases; bases with no gene match: 10. Germline CDR1 is SEHNR and CDR2 is FQNEAQ (reference sequence). CDR3 DNA sequence: TGTGCCAGCAGCTTATATCGCGGACAGGGAATAGGAAACACCATATATTTT. It translates to CASSLYRGQGIGNTIYF. Combining the CDR3 with reference TRBV7-9 and TRBJ1-3 gives the whole variable domain DTGVSQNPRHKITKRGQNVTFRCDPISEHNRLYWYRQTLGQGPEFLTYFQNEAQLEKSRLLSDRFSAERPKGSFSTLEIQRTEQGDSAMYLCASSLYRGQGIGNTIYFGEGSWLTVV.

The chain carries TRBV28 and TRBJ1-4, with 8 bases that match TRBD1. The CDR3 spans 13 residues. Germline CDR1 reads MDHEN; CDR2 reads SYDVKM. Trimming removed 4 bases from V and 10 bases from J; junction bases left unmatched: 5. The CDR3 region is CASSSGQGGKLFF. CDR3 DNA: TGTGCCAGCAGTTCAGGACAGGGAGGAAAACTGTTTTTT.

The rearrangement uses TRBV9 and TRBJ1-2; a possible D gene is TRBD1 (6 bases). Trimming pared 3 bases from V and 3 bases from J, leaving 9 bases between. This CDR3 comprises 13 residues. Germline CDR1 and CDR2: SGDLS and YYNGEE. The CDR3 bases are TGTGCCAGCAGCGCTACAGGGTACTATGGCTACACCTTC. It encodes CASSATGYYGYTF.

The chain carries TRBV5-5 and TRBJ2-7; D remains unclear. V gave up 0 bases and J gave up 0 bases, with 10 bases separating them. The CDR3 is 15 amino acids. Germline loops: CDR1 SGHKS, CDR2 YYEKEE (reference sequence). CDR3 DNA sequence: TGTGCCAGCAGCTTGGTCCTGGCAGGCTCCTACGAGCAGTACTTC. Its protein is CASSLVLAGSYEQYF.

This clone has more than one count but fewer than ten. This rearrangement joins TRBV4-1 to TRBJ2-7; 9 nucleotides match TRBD1. With 1 base clipped from V and 3 bases from J, the junction kept 10 bases outside the gene matches. The CDR3 consists of 17 residues. Germline V gene data show CDR1 as MGHRA and CDR2 as YSYEKL. The CDR3 sequence is CASSQGEWGQGNYEQYF. The CDR3 DNA follows: TGCGCCAGCAGCCAAGGCGAGTGGGGACAGGGAAACTACGAGCAGTACTTC.

V usage is TRBV29-1 and J usage is TRBJ1-2, with D uncertain. This CDR3 has 12 residues. CDR1 SQVTM and CDR2 ANQGSEA come from the germline V gene. Trimming cost V 6 bases and J 8 bases, with 16 bases left between them. This CDR3 reads CSVSLRGGGYTF. In nucleotides, the CDR3 is TGCAGCGTCTCTCTTCGGGGTGGGGGCTACACCTTC.

CDR3 DNA sequence: TGTGCCAGCAGGCTGCAGCGGAGGGCAAACGAGCAGTTCTTC. Protein product: CASRLQRRANEQFF. The rearrangement uses TRBV11-1 and TRBJ2-1; TRBD2 is a possible D gene (6 bases). This CDR3 contains 14 residues. Per the germline V gene, CDR1 is SGHAT and CDR2 is FQDESV (reference sequence). Trimming shortened V by 6 bases and J by 10 bases, and 19 bases separated the two germline ends.